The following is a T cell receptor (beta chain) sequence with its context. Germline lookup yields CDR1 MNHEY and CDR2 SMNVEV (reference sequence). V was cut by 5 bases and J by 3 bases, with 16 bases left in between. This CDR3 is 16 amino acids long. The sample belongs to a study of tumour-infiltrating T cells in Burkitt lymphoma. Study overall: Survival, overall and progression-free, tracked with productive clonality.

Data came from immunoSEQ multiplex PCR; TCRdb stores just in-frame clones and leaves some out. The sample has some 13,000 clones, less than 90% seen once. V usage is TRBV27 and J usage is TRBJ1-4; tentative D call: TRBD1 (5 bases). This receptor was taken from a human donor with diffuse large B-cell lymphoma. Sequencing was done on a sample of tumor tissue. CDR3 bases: TGTGCCAGCAGTCTAATAACCGGGACGGCTAATGAAAAACTGTTTTTT. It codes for CASSLITGTANEKLFF.